A selection of T cell receptor beta chains follows, all from one sample in a study of early T cells in non-severe SARS-CoV-2 infection. Using its own MiXCR run on the 5' RACE reads, TCRdb lists one record per CDR3 protein. Of roughly 50,000 distinct CDR3 sequences detected, roughly 9.8% appear once; the ten largest clones hold roughly 8.3%. The material sequenced was whole blood. The origin of the receptors is an adult who was a healthcare worker with PCR-confirmed SARS-CoV-2 infection or an uninfected control (not recorded which). Each CDR3 is given without its conserved first and last residue. Fields, in order: J gene, V gene, CDR3 protein.

TRBJ2-2 | TRBV7-2 | ASSLATGELF
TRBJ2-7 | TRBV5-1 | ASSLRTGTYEQY
TRBJ2-7 | TRBV29-1 | SVARAPADEQY
TRBJ2-1 | TRBV12-5 | ASGLVRGGSTSGSSYEQF
TRBJ2-5 | TRBV11-2 | ASSSYRKETQY
TRBJ1-4 | TRBV28 | ASSLWQGDEKLF
TRBJ2-7 | TRBV10-3 | AISRTSGDYEQY
TRBJ2-6 | TRBV29-1 | SVLVAAGANVLT
TRBJ1-3 | TRBV7-9 | ASSFGSSGNTIY
TRBJ2-7 | TRBV6-5 | ASSPSPAVHKQY
TRBJ1-6 | TRBV6-6 | ASSYPPGGDSPLH
TRBJ2-7 | TRBV4-2 | ASSQPSGEQY
TRBJ2-1 | TRBV2 | ASSEALAEPKRNEQF
TRBJ2-1 | TRBV6-1 | ATREGGNEQF
TRBJ2-2 | TRBV4-2 | ASSQVLTSGELF
TRBJ2-1 | TRBV20-1 | SARAPLAGDFYEQF
TRBJ1-2 | TRBV29-1 | SAGGDGYT
TRBJ2-2 | TRBV6-6 | ASSYSGNGRPGELF
TRBJ2-7 | TRBV11-2 | ASSMREAARDEQY
TRBJ2-7 | TRBV11-2 | ASSLSRGQAHEQY
TRBJ2-7 | TRBV28 | ASEGASYEQY
TRBJ2-3 | TRBV7-8 | ASSLGGTGTDTQY
TRBJ2-3 | TRBV7-9 | ASSLAGRMTDTQY
TRBJ2-7 | TRBV5-5 | ASTISGTSGFYEQY
TRBJ2-4 | TRBV27 | ASSFRQASKNIQY